This paragraph covers one TCR beta chain sequence. Its antigen is not yet known. No base quality information exists; no much larger clone differs at one position. The data were obtained in a study of Tregs in tolerant kidney transplant recipients (dated by TCRdb to the late 2010s). Context from the whole study: The study applied TCRbeta sequencing to find donor-specific regulatory T cells before combined kidney and bone marrow transplantation and then followed those same cells after transplant. The research as a whole found: Expanding Tregs with activated donor B cells appeared to identify the most biologically relevant and donor-specific TCRbeta repertoire. PCR primers changed over time for some patients, so nucleotide-level comparison across those patients' samples was not possible. Biological reproducibility was not directly assessed, although technical replication error appeared to be minimal. Because only a small number of patients were included, the study had limitations, and the results will need to be validated in larger populations as well as under other immunosuppression protocols. In tolerant patients, donor-specific Tregs expanded more than Tregs overall, which suggests antigen-driven rather than nonspecific expansion.

The sample's time point label, in plain terms: 6 months after combined kidney and bone marrow transplant. Related donors were used in the transplants with nonmyeloablative bone marrow transplantation, and mixed chimerism was transient in the human trials. Unstimulated Tregs (CD4+CD25+CD127-), CD4+ non-Tregs (CD4+CD25-), CD4 and CD8 cells were FACS-sorted from thawed PBMCs. The patients were several recipients of combined kidney and bone marrow transplants from the ITN036ST trial, and samples were available only for these trial subjects. Healthy control blood was separated into PBMCs by Ficoll density gradient and cryopreserved, and patient PBMCs were collected both before and after transplant. For TCRbeta CDR3 sequencing, genomic DNA from the sorted cells was extracted using the QIAGEN DNeasy Blood and Tissue Kit. High-throughput TCRbeta CDR3 sequencing was carried out commercially through immunoSEQ, with PCR amplification with bias correction and internal controls included. As for the original processing: A unique productive TCRbeta sequence was defined by the CDR3 nucleotide sequence when primers matched, and otherwise by the CDR3 amino acid sequence together with the Vbeta and Jbeta genes. To correct sorting error, sequences shared between sorted populations at a frequency ratio of 2:1 or less were removed; the rest were assigned to the higher population. A sequence was defined as donor-reactive if the sequence was expanded at least 5-fold in CFSE-low cells compared with unstimulated cells and had a frequency of at least 0.01% in CFSE-low cells. Repertoire divergence was quantified by Jensen-Shannon divergence calculated from the top 100 TCRbeta sequences ranked by frequency. For samples with multiple sequencing runs, sorting error was corrected in each run separately before the runs were combined. TCRdb obtained this table from immuneACCESS and retained in-frame rearrangements with V and J assigned. These tables miss some clones; where compared with another copy, unresolved V genes account for less than half of the shortfall, and the remainder is unexplained. From that table come the V and J calls and clone size; the DNA was used to work out D and trimming. For this sample there are 20,000 to 25,000 clones; 65% to 85% appear just once. The ten biggest clones cover roughly 25% of the sample.

From the cysteine up to the phenylalanine, the CDR3 has a length of 15 residues. The retained sequence is limited to the CDR3, 45 bases, with the frame set at the first base. The germline V gene provides CDR1 MDHEN and CDR2 SYDVKM. Trimming leaves V shorter by 5 bases and J shorter by 1 base, with the junction holding 5 bases beyond the gene matches. The source is a human patient who received a combined kidney and bone marrow transplant. After a transplant, some T cells may be of graft donor origin. The chain joins TRBV28 to TRBJ2-3, with 8 bases aligning to TRBD2. Specimen: CD8+ T cells from blood (PBMCs), collected 6 months after the transplant. The bases read TGTGCCAGCAGTAAACTAGCGGAGCGCACAGATACGCAGTATTTT. The translation is CASSKLAERTDTQYF.